Described below is a single T cell receptor (beta chain) sequence and its context. Its antigen is still unknown. The sample belongs to a study of T cell responses to AZD1222 COVID-19 vaccine. Produced via immunoSEQ multiplex PCR; TCRdb's table is partial and in-frame only. The repertoire holds about 63,000 clones, with 85% as singletons. General study results and limits: In a largely white British group with more females than males, clonal diversity was possibly underestimated. The study identified only five or six AZD1222 recipients as seropositive at baseline.

CDR3 size: 13 residues. V was shortened by 4 bases and J by 0 bases, with 7 bases between the two germline ends. The germline V gene has CDR1 SGHKS and CDR2 YYEKEE (reference sequence). The receptor was isolated from an adult in good health. The chain uses TRBV5-5 and TRBJ1-1; D remains unclear. The specimen comprised peripheral blood, sampled on day 0 of AZD1222 vaccination. CDR3 coding DNA: TGTGCCAGCAGCCACGACCTGAACACTGAAGCTTTCTTT. This encodes CASSHDLNTEAFF.